The TCR delta chain under discussion was sequenced for a study of in vitro expanded adult blood gammadelta T cells (dated by TCRdb to the early 2020s). Regarding the research as a whole: Sort purity ranged from about 94% to 100% Vgamma9Vdelta2 cells among T cells. Cells from each donor were stimulated separately with HMBPP, zoledronate or AbnobaViscum P, and the TRG and TRD CDR3 repertoires were sequenced for each condition. The study compared the TCR repertoire of Vgamma9Vdelta2 T cells expanded in vitro with a mistletoe-extract drug against those expanded with HMBPP or zoledronate. A few subjects were included in the TCR repertoire analysis. On the study overall, not on this receptor specifically: Each donor had a private TRDV2 repertoire shared between treatments, and in multidimensional scaling the TRD repertoires clustered by subject rather than by stimulant. All repertoires came from in vitro expanded cultures of cells from healthy donors, not from patients treated with mistletoe. CDR3 length, diversity and J usage of AbnobaViscum P-expanded Vgamma9Vdelta2 repertoires were found to be similar to those of HMBPP- and zoledronate-expanded repertoires, which suggested a polyclonal response. Most of the top TRGV9 CDR3 clonotypes were public, as they were shared across donors and across all three stimulation conditions.

Read against the paper, the sample's treatment or condition label means: AbnobaViscum Pini, a non-fermented European mistletoe (Viscum album, pine host) extract drug, 900 to 1,000 ug/mL. After expansion, live CD3+ TCRgammadelta+ Vgamma9+ Vdelta2+ T cells were FACS-sorted on a FACS Aria III. Before expansion, PBMC were pulsed with roughly 910 ug/mL AbnobaViscum P for one day and were then washed three times. Cultures were expanded for 14 to 15 days, with IL-2 replenished every 3 to 4 days. After the one-day stimulant pulse, cells were washed three times and then cultured in medium containing around 100 U/mL IL-2. Before culture, peripheral blood mononuclear cells were isolated by Lymphoprep gradient centrifugation and frozen in liquid nitrogen. Libraries were made using 5' RACE. For each sample, RNA was extracted from approximately 10,000 sorted cells with the RNeasy Micro Kit. Libraries were generated by template-switch reverse transcription, after which the CDR3gamma and CDR3delta regions were amplified by PCR. Amplicons were sequenced on an Illumina MiSeq with the V2 300 kit, and 150 bp paired-end reads were generated. The source study handled its data this way. FastQC version 0.11.8 was used to check read quality. CDR3 sequences were built by aligning reads to GenBank TRG or TRD reference genes using MiXCR version 3.0.3. MiXCR was run with default parameters, except that TRDD assembly used 3 consecutive nucleotides instead of 5. Repertoire analyses, including normalized Shannon-Wiener diversity, clonotype tracking and multidimensional scaling, were performed with VDJtools version 1.2.1 under default settings. CDR3 sequences that were out-of-frame or contained stop codons were left out of the analysis. After TCRdb called clones again from the public reads with CATT, rows with identical DNA were merged. TCRdb's processing, not the study's, gives the V and J calls here. The sample data list about 650 delta-chain clones, and roughly a third of these were observed just once. About 28% of the sample is in the top ten clones.

This clone is described as large (0.1 to 1%). The specificity of this receptor is unknown. It has no much larger one-base neighbor in the sample; base qualities were not kept. Other DNA sequences from this sample encode an identical CDR3 as well. Spanning cysteine to phenylalanine, the CDR3 consists of 15 amino acids. The entry retains the CDR3 DNA only, 45 bases that are in frame from base 1. Here V drops 1 base and J drops 0 bases, and the junction holds 3 bases not matched to any gene. CDR1 and CDR2, looked up from the germline V gene, are GEAIGNYY and EKD. The chain employs TRDV2 and TRDJ1; 8 bases in the middle match TRDD3. The material was gamma-delta T cells from peripheral blood expanded in culture, obtained from an in vitro culture stimulated with Abnoba P. This receptor was identified in an adult in good health. The CDR3 here reads CACDTLWGNTDKLIF. The nucleotide sequence reads as follows: TGTGCCTGTGACACGCTCTGGGGGAACACCGATAAACTCATCTTT.